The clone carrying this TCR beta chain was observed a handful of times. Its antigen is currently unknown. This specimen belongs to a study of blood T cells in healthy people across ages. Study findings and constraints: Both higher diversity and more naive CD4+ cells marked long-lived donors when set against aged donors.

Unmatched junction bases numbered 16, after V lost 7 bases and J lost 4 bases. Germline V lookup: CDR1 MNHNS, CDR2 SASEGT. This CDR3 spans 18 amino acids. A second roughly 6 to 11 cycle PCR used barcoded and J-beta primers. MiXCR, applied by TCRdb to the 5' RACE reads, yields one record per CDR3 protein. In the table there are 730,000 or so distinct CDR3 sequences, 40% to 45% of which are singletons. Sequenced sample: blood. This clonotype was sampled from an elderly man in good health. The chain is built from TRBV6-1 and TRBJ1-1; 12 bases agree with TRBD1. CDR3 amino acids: CASTIGGTGGGGGTEAFF. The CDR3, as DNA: TGTGCCAGCACTATAGGTGGGACAGGGGGCGGAGGAGGCACTGAAGCTTTCTTT.